This T cell receptor (beta chain) appears in the sequencing data of a study of blood T cell repertoires in COVID-19. Looking at the study overall: PBMCs, B-cell-depleted T cells, or T cells were the source of the cDNA or gDNA that made up the material.

V lost 4 bases, J lost 7 bases, and 5 bases stayed unmatched. The CDR3 sequence is 14 residues long. Germline V lookup: CDR1 SGHAT, CDR2 FQDESV (reference sequence). How the authors handled the data: Amplification of reference gene primers was used by the study to estimate nucleated cell counts. Sequencing was performed with immunoSEQ multiplex PCR; in TCRdb, only in-frame clones are kept and a portion is missing. V, J and clone size derive from that table, while D and trimming were established from the DNA sequence. The sample records about 670,000 clones, 75% to 90% being singletons. Sample: peripheral blood. The source of this sequence is a woman younger than 35 with acute or convalescent COVID-19. This rearrangement joins TRBV11-1 to TRBJ2-7, with TRBD1 identical over 12 bases. In DNA form, the CDR3 reads TGTGCCAGCAGCTGGGGACAGGGGGCGCGGGAGCAGTACTTC. Amino acids: CASSWGQGAREQYF.